Reported below is one T cell receptor (beta chain). Germline loops: CDR1 KGHSH, CDR2 LQKENI. The length of the CDR3 is 15 residues. The V and J ends lost 3 bases and 4 bases respectively, with 12 bases between them. The data derive from a study of Tregs in tolerant kidney transplant recipients. Assay used: immunoSEQ multiplex PCR; TCRdb lists only in-frame clones, some missing. The profile shows about 110,000 clones, almost 90% of them singletons. The chain is built from TRBV18 and TRBJ2-2; D unclear. This sample comprised CD4+ T cells from blood, obtained before the transplant. The clonotype comes from a human donor who received a combined kidney and bone marrow transplant. The CDR3 sequence is CASSPPAAGTGELFF. The CDR3, as DNA: TGTGCCAGCTCACCCCCCGCGGCTGGCACCGGGGAGCTGTTTTTT.